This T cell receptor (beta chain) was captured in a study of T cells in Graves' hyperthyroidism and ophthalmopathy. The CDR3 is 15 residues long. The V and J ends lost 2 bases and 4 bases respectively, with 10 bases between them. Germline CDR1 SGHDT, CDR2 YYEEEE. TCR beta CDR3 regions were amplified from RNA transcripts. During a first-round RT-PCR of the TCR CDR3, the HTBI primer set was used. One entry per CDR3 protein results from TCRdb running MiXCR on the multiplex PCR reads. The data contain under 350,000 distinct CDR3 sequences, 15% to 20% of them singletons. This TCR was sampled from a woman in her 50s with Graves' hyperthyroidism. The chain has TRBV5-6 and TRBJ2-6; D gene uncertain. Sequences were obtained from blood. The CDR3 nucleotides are TGTGCCAGCAGCTTTTATTACTCCGGGGCCAACGTCCTGACTTTC. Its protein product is CASSFYYSGANVLTF.